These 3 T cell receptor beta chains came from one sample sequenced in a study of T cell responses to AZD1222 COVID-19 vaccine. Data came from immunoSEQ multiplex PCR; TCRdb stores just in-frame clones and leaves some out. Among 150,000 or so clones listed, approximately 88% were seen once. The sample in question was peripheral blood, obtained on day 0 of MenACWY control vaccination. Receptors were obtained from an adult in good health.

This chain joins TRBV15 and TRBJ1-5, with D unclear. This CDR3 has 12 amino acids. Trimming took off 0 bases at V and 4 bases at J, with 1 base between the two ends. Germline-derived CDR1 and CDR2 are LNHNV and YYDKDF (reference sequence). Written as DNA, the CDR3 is TGTGCCACCAGCAGAGATAATCAGCCCCAGCATTTT. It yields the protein CATSRDNQPQHF.

The CDR3 DNA reads as TGTGCCAGCAGCCCGACAGGGGGAAGCACTGAAGCTTTCTTT. This sequence encodes CASSPTGGSTEAFF. V usage is TRBV7-9 and J usage is TRBJ1-1; TRBD1 aligns across 9 bases. CDR1 is SEHNR, CDR2 FQNEAQ, per germline (reference sequence). The trim removed 5 bases at V and 4 bases at J, leaving 5 bases unmatched. The CDR3 contains 14 residues.

The CDR3 DNA is TGTGCCAGCAGTGTACAGGACAGCAATCAGCCCCAGCATTTT. It encodes CASSVQDSNQPQHF. The chain uses TRBV2 and TRBJ1-5; weak D call: TRBD1 (5 bases). V shed 4 bases and J shed 1 base, with 8 bases lying between them. Germline lookup yields CDR1 SNHLY and CDR2 FYNNEI. The CDR3 is made up of 14 amino acids.